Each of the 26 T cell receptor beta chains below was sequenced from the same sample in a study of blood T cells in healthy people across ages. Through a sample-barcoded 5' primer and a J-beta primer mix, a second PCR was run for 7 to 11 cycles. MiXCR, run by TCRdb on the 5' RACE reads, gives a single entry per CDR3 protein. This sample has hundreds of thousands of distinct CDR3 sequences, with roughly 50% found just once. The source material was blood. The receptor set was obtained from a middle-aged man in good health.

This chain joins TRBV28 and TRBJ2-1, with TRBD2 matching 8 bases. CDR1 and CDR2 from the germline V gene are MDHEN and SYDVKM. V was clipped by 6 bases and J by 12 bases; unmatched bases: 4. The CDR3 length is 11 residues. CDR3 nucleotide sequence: TGTGCCAGCAGATCCCTAGCGGGGCAGTTCTTC. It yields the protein CASRSLAGQFF.

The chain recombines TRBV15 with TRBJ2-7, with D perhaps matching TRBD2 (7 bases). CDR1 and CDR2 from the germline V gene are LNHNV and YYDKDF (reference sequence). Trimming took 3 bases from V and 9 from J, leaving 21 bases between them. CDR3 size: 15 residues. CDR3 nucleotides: TGTGCCACCAGCAGTAGAGGGGGGGACGAGTCGCTGCAGTACTTC. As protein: CATSSRGGDESLQYF. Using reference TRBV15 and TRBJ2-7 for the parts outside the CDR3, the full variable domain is DAMVIQNPRYQVTQFGKPVTLSCSQTLNHNVMYWYQQKSSQAPKLLFHYYDKDFNNEADTPDNFQSRRPNTSFCFLDIRSPGLGDTAMYLCATSSRGGDESLQYFGPGTRLTVT.

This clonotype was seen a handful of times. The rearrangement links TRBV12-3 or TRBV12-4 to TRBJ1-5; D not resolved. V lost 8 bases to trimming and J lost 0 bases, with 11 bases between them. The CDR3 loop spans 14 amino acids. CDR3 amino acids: CASANSISNQPQHF. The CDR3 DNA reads TGTGCCAGCGCCAACTCGATTAGCAATCAGCCCCAGCATTTT.

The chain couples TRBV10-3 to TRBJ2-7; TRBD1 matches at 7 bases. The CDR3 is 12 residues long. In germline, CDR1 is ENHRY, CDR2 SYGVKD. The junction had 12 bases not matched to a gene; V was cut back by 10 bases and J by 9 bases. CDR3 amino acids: CATHSTGSAQYF. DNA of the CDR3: TGTGCCACCCACTCGACAGGGTCGGCGCAGTACTTC.

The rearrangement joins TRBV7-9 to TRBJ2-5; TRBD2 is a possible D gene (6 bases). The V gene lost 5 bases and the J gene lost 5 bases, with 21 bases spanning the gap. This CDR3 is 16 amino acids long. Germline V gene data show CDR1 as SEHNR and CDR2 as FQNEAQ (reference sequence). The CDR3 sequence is CASSARDFGRQETQYF. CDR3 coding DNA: TGTGCCAGCAGCGCTAGGGACTTTGGAAGGCAGGAGACCCAGTACTTC.

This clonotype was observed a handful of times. In nucleotides, the CDR3 is TGTGCCAGCAGTGATGGGACTAGCGGGGGGGCAGATACGCAGTATTTT. This codes for CASSDGTSGGADTQYF. The chain uses TRBV6-4 and TRBJ2-3, with TRBD2 matching 16 bases. With 3 bases clipped from V and 4 bases from J, the junction kept 1 base outside the gene matches. This CDR3 region has 16 residues. Germline CDR1 MRHNA, CDR2 SNTAGT.

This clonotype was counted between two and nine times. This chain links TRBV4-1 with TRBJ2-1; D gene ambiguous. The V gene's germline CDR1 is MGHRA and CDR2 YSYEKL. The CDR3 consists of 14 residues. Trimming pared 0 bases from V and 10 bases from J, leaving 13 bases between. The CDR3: CASSQEGQALEQFF. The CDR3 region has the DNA TGCGCCAGCAGCCAAGAGGGCCAGGCCTTAGAGCAGTTCTTC.

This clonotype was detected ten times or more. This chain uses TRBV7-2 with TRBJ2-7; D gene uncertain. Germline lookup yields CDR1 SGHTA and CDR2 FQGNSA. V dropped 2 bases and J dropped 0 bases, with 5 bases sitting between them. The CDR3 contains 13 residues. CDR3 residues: CASSLHSSYEQYF. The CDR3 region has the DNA TGTGCCAGCAGCTTACACAGCTCCTACGAGCAGTACTTC.

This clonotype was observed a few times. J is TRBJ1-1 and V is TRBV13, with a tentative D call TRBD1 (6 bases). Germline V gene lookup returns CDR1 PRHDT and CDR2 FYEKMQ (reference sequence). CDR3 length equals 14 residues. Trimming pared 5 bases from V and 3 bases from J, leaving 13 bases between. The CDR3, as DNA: TGTGCCAGCAGCCCGGGGGGCACGGACACTGAAGCTTTCTTT. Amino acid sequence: CASSPGGTDTEAFF.

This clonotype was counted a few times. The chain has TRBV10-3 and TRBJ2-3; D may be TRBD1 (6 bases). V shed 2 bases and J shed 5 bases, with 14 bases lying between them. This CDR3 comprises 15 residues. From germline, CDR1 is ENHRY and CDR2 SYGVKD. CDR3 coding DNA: TGTGCCATCAGTGAGACTGGGGGCTTTGGAGATACGCAGTATTTT. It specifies CAISETGGFGDTQYF.

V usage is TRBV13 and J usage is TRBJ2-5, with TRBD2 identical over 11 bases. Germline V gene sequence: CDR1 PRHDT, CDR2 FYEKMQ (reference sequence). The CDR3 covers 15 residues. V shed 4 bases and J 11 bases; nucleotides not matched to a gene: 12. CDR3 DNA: TGTGCCAGCAGCTCCGGGACTAGCGGACCCAATGAGCAGTACTTC. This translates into CASSSGTSGPNEQYF.

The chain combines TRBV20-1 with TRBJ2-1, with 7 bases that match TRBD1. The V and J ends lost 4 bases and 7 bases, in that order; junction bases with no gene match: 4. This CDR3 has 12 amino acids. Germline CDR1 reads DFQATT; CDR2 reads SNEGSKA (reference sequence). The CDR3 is CSAIDRANEQFF. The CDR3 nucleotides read TGCAGTGCTATAGACAGGGCTAATGAGCAGTTCTTC.

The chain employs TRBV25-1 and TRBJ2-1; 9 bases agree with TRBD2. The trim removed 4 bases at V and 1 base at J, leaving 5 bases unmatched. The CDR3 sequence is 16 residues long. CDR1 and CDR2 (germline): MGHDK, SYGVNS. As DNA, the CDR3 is TGTGCCAGCAGTGCGCCTAGCGGGGTTTCCTACAATGAGCAGTTCTTC. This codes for CASSAPSGVSYNEQFF.

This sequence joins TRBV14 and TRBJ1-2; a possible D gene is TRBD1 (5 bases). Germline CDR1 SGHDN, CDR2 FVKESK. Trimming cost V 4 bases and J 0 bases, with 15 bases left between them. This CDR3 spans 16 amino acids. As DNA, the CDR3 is TGTGCCAGCAGCCGGACTGACAGTTTATCTAACTATGGCTACACCTTC. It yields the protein CASSRTDSLSNYGYTF.

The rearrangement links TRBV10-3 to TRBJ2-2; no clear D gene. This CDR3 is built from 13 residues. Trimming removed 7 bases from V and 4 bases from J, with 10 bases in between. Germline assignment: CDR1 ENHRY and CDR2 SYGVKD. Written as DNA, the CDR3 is TGTGCCATCAAAACAGAAGGCACCGGGGAGCTGTTTTTT. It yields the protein CAIKTEGTGELFF.

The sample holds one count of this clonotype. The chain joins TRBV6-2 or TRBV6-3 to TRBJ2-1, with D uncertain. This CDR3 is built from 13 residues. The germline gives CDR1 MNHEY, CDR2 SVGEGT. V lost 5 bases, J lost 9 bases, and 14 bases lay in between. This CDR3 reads CASSDEVVGEQFF. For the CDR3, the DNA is TGTGCCAGCAGTGATGAGGTTGTAGGTGAGCAGTTCTTC.

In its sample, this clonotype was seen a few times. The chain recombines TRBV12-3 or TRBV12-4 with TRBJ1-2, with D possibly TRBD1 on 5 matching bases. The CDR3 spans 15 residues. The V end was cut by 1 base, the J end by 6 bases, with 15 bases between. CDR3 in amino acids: CASSLGEGGEDGYTF. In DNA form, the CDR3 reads TGTGCCAGCAGTTTAGGGGAAGGAGGGGAGGATGGCTACACCTTC.

The DNA of the CDR3 is TGTGCCAGCAGACCCGGACTAGCTGGGAACACCGGGGAGCTGTTTTTT. It is translated as CASRPGLAGNTGELFF. This chain connects TRBV6-6 to TRBJ2-2; 8 nucleotides agree with TRBD2. This CDR3 spans 16 amino acids. Germline V CDR1 and CDR2: MNHNY, SVGAGI (reference sequence). V shed 6 bases and J 1 base; nucleotides not matched to a gene: 7.

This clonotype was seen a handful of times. The CDR3 here is CSAAGRMIETQYF. As DNA, the CDR3 is TGCAGTGCCGCGGGGAGAATGATAGAGACCCAGTACTTC. V is TRBV20-1 and J is TRBJ2-5; D is possibly TRBD2 (6 bases). Germline V gene sequence: CDR1 DFQATT, CDR2 SNEGSKA (reference sequence). The CDR3 is 13 amino acids. The V gene lost 6 bases and the J gene lost 4 bases, with 15 bases spanning the gap.

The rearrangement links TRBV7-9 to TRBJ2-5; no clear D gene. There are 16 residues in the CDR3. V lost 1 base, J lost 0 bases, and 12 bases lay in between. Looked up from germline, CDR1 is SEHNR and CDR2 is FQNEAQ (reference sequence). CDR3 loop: CASSLEAAPYQETQYF. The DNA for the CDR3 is TGTGCCAGCAGCTTAGAGGCAGCCCCCTACCAAGAGACCCAGTACTTC.

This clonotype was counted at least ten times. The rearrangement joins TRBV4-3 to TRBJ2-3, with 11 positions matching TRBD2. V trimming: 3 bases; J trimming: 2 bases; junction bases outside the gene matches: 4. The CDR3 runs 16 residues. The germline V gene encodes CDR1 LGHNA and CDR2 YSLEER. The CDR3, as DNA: TGCGCCAGCAGCCAGATAGCGGGAGGGAACACAGATACGCAGTATTTT. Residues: CASSQIAGGNTDTQYF.

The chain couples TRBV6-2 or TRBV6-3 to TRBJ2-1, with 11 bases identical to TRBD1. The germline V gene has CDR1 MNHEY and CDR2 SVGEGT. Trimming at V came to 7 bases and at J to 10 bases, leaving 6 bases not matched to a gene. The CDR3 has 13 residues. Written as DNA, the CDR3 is TGTGCCAGCATAACGGGACAGGGGGGCGAGCAGTTCTTC. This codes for CASITGQGGEQFF.

In DNA form, the CDR3 reads TGCAGTGCTAGTCTGGGGTTGGAAAATTCACCCCTCCACTTT. Translation: CSASLGLENSPLHF. The rearrangement joins TRBV20-1 to TRBJ1-6, with unresolved D. Per germline, CDR1 DFQATT and CDR2 SNEGSKA (reference sequence). There are 14 residues in the CDR3. Trimming removed 3 bases at V and 7 bases at J, with 13 bases between.

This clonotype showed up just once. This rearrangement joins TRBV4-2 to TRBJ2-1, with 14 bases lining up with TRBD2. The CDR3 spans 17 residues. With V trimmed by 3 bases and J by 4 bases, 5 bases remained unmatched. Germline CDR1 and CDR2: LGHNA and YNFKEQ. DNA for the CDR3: TGTGCCAGCAGCCAGACCGGGACTAGCGGGAGTTACAATGAGCAGTTCTTC. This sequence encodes CASSQTGTSGSYNEQFF.

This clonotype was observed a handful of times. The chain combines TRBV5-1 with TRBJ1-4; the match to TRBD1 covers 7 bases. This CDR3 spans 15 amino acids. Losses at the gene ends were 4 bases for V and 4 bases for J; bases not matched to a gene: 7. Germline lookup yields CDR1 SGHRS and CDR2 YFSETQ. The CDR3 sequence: CASSQGTVDNEKLFF. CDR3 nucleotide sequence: TGCGCCAGCAGCCAAGGGACAGTTGATAATGAAAAACTGTTTTTT.

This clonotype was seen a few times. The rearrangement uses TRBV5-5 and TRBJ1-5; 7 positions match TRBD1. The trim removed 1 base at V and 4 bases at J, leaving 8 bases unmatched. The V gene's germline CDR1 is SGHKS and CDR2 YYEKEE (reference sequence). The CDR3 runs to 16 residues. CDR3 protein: CASSLFQGQVNQPQHF. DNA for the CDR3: TGTGCCAGCAGCTTGTTTCAAGGACAGGTGAATCAGCCCCAGCATTTT. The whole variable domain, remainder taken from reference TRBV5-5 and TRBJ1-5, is DAGVTQSPTHLIKTRGQQVTLRCSPISGHKSVSWYQQVLGQGPQFIFQYYEKEERGRGNFPDRFSARQFPNYSSELNVNALLLGDSALYLCASSLFQGQVNQPQHFGDGTRLSIL.